The 11 T cell receptor beta chains given below trace back to one sample, sequenced in a study of blood T cells in healthy people across ages. Primers used in a second PCR of roughly 6 to 12 cycles were a sample-barcoded 5' primer and a J-beta primer mix. A single record per CDR3 protein comes from TCRdb applying MiXCR to the 5' RACE reads. This repertoire shows approximately 1.5 million distinct CDR3 sequences, approximately 43% found once; its top ten account for 4%. The sample taken for sequencing was blood. Receptors originate from a woman aged 18-29 years in good health.

This clonotype was counted only a few times. V gene TRBV18 combines with J gene TRBJ2-3, with D possibly matching TRBD1 (5 bases). The germline V gene has CDR1 KGHSH and CDR2 LQKENI. CDR3 length equals 15 residues. Trimming removed 2 bases from V and 2 bases from J, with 11 bases in between. CDR3 residues: CASSPREDNTDTQYF. CDR3 DNA: TGTGCCAGCTCACCAAGAGAGGACAACACAGATACGCAGTATTTT. Combining the CDR3 with reference TRBV18 and TRBJ2-3 gives the whole variable domain NAGVMQNPRHLVRRRGQEARLRCSPMKGHSHVYWYRQLPEEGLKFMVYLQKENIIDESGMPKERFSAEFPKEGPSILRIQQVVRGDSAAYFCASSPREDNTDTQYFGPGTRLTVL.

The rearrangement uses TRBV7-9 and TRBJ1-2; D gene ambiguous. The CDR3 has 13 residues. Germline V lookup: CDR1 SEHNR, CDR2 FQNEAQ (reference sequence). The V gene lost 11 bases and the J gene lost 5 bases, with 18 bases spanning the gap. The CDR3 reads CAAMPRNQYGYTF. The CDR3 region has the DNA TGTGCCGCCATGCCTCGGAACCAATATGGCTACACCTTC.

This chain uses TRBV12-3 or TRBV12-4 with TRBJ1-5, with a tentative D call TRBD1 (6 bases). The CDR3 length is 13 residues. V dropped 5 bases and J dropped 7 bases, with 12 bases sitting between them. The CDR3 DNA reads TGTGCCAGCAGTGTTGAGGGGGACCAGCCCCAGCATTTT. Protein sequence: CASSVEGDQPQHF.

The V gene is TRBV10-3, the J gene TRBJ1-1; D remains unclear. The germline CDR1 and CDR2 sequences are ENHRY and SYGVKD. The CDR3 has 17 residues. Trimming shortened V by 0 bases and J by 4 bases, and 18 bases separated the two germline ends. This CDR3 reads CAISESGRQKGSTEAFF. The CDR3 nucleotides are TGTGCCATCAGTGAGTCCGGCCGACAAAAAGGTTCCACTGAAGCTTTCTTT.

The chain links TRBV2 to TRBJ1-2; the match to TRBD1 covers 8 bases. This CDR3 has 15 residues. Germline CDR1 SNHLY, CDR2 FYNNEI. V lost 2 bases, J lost 6 bases, and 8 bases stayed unmatched. The CDR3 DNA is TGTGCCAGCAGTGAATGGGACTGGGACAGGAATGGCTACACCTTC. It specifies CASSEWDWDRNGYTF.

This clonotype was observed a handful of times. J is TRBJ2-5 and V is TRBV20-1; unclear D gene. Between the trimmed V and J ends, which lost 3 bases and 1 base, there was a span of 12 bases. CDR3 size: 14 residues. The V gene's germline CDR1 is DFQATT and CDR2 SNEGSKA (reference sequence). CDR3 residues: CSARRLRTQETQYF. The CDR3 region has the DNA TGCAGTGCTAGGCGACTGAGAACCCAAGAGACCCAGTACTTC.

To note about this clonotype: The junction does not match germline at one end; this may be a read error. The chain is built from TRBV5-5 and TRBJ2-5, with 8 bases fitting TRBD2. Per germline, CDR1 SGHKS and CDR2 YYEKEE (reference sequence). The CDR3 has 15 amino acids. The CDR3 region has the DNA TGTGCCAGCAGCTTGACTAGCGGTTTGACCATGACGAATGACTTC. Translated: CASSLTSGLTMTNDF.

This clonotype was recorded a few times. V is TRBV29-1 and J is TRBJ2-1; a weak D match, TRBD2 (6 bases). The CDR3 is 13 residues long. Germline CDR1 reads SQVTM; CDR2 reads ANQGSEA. V gave up 6 bases and J gave up 3 bases, with 12 bases separating them. CDR3 nucleotides: TGCAGCGTGAAGGGACTCAGCTACAATGAGCAGTTCTTC. Encoded protein: CSVKGLSYNEQFF.

The V gene is TRBV5-6, the J gene TRBJ2-1, with 10 bases that match TRBD2. The germline gives CDR1 SGHDT, CDR2 YYEEEE. The trim removed 7 bases at V and 6 bases at J, leaving 7 bases unmatched. This CDR3 has 14 residues. The CDR3 sequence is CASQGLADCNEQFF. Here the CDR3 DNA reads TGTGCCAGCCAAGGACTAGCGGACTGCAATGAGCAGTTCTTC.

The chain carries TRBV20-1 and TRBJ2-2; 9 bases match TRBD2. Trimming cost V 5 bases and J 6 bases; bases outside gene matches: 10. Germline V gene sequence: CDR1 DFQATT, CDR2 SNEGSKA (reference sequence). This CDR3 spans 15 amino acids. CDR3 region: CSAPQSGRWSGELFF. The CDR3 DNA follows: TGCAGTGCTCCGCAGAGCGGGAGGTGGTCCGGGGAGCTGTTTTTT.

This clonotype has just one count. The V gene is TRBV10-3, the J gene TRBJ2-5; 8 nucleotides agree with TRBD2. Germline CDR1 reads ENHRY; CDR2 reads SYGVKD. CDR3 length: 15 amino acids. The V segment lost 0 bases and the J segment 11 bases; nucleotides outside the gene matches: 11. CDR3 bases: TGTGCCATCAGTGAGTCGACTAGCGCGTACAATGAGCAGTACTTC. It is translated as CAISESTSAYNEQYF.